This T cell receptor beta chain appears in the sequencing data of a study of OX40 agonist ivuxolimab in advanced cancers. Study-level background: Enrollees could have had prior anti-PD-1, anti-PD-L1 or anti-CTLA-4 therapy, which about 42% had received. Study-level results: The expanded peripheral T cells' antigen specificity was not determined.

The CDR3 spans 17 residues. This clone was seen a single time. Antigen unknown. Profiling relied on immunoSEQ multiplex PCR, and the TCRdb table lists in-frame clones only, not all of them. This table has about 70,000 clones, roughly four fifths appearing once. The sample was CD4+ or CD8+ T cells sorted from blood, taken in a trial of the OX40 agonist ivuxolimab. The TCR was taken from an adult with an advanced solid tumor such as melanoma, head and neck, liver or kidney cancer. This chain joins TRBV21-1 and TRBJ2-4. TRBV21-1 is assigned pseudogene status. This chain's CDR3 is CASTLREGALTKNIQYF. The CDR3 DNA reads TGTGCCAGCACCCTAAGGGAGGGGGCGCTTACCAAAAACATTCAGTACTTC.